This T cell receptor (beta chain) was sequenced in a study of shared T cell receptors in the human thymus. The table came from immunoSEQ multiplex PCR; TCRdb's copy has only in-frame clones and leaves some out. The sample carries some 720,000 clones, 88% recorded once. The CDR3 length is 13 residues. J lost 6 bases, V lost 8 bases, and 6 bases had no gene match. Looked up from germline, CDR1 is SGHVS and CDR2 is FNYEAQ. These data are also associated with another study on human thymus T cells. According to that study: Having corrective surgery for congenital heart defects, healthy Finnish infants were the ones who donated. Thymic resections from corrective heart surgery supplied the tissue. Related research examined unrelated individuals and reported that their thymic repertoires overlapped highly.

V and J are TRBV7-6 and TRBJ2-3; 9 bases agree with TRBD2. This sequence originates from a boy younger than two with a congenital heart defect. Material: thymocytes. The CDR3 spells CASASGISDTQYF. DNA of the CDR3: TGTGCCAGCGCTAGCGGGATTTCTGATACGCAGTATTTT. Looking up the rest from reference TRBV7-6 and TRBJ2-3 gives the full variable domain: GAGVSQSPRYKVTKRGQDVALRCDPISGHVSLYWYRQALGQGPEFLTYFNYEAQQDKSGLPNDRFSAERPEGSISTLTIQRTEQRDSAMYRCASASGISDTQYFGPGTRLTVL.